These T cell receptor beta chains were read from a single sample in a study of blood T cells in healthy people across ages. TCRdb re-derived calls from the 5' RACE reads in MiXCR, one entry per CDR3 protein. The sample shows 650,000 to 800,000 distinct CDR3 sequences, 40% to 50% of them seen only once. Sequences were obtained from blood. The receptor set was obtained from a man in his sixties in good health. Each CDR3 is given with its conserved first and last residue. D genes are given only for firm matches. Only part of the rows carry a size: once, few, many, or a class if the clone is expanded.

CDR3nt	CDR3aa	abundance	d_gene	v_gene	j_gene	len
TGTGCCAGCAGTTACGACAGCGCCTCTAACTATGGCTACACCTTC	CASSYDSASNYGYTF	once	.	TRBV6-5	TRBJ1-2	15
TGTGCCGGCAGCTTGCTTACGGGATTCACTGAAGCTTTCTTT	CAGSLLTGFTEAFF	.	.	TRBV5-5	TRBJ1-1	14
TGTGCCAGCAGCGTGGACGGACTAGCCAAAAACATTCAGTACTTC	CASSVDGLAKNIQYF	.	.	TRBV9	TRBJ2-4	15
TGTGCCAGCAGGGGACAGGGGGTACGCACAGATACGCAGTATTTT	CASRGQGVRTDTQYF	once	TRBD1	TRBV7-8	TRBJ2-3	15
TGTGCCATCAGGGCCCCCTCGGGGGAGCAGTACTTC	CAIRAPSGEQYF	.	.	TRBV10-3	TRBJ2-5	12
TGTGCCAGCAGGGCAGGACAGGCTAACTATGGCTACACCTTC	CASRAGQANYGYTF	.	TRBD1	TRBV2	TRBJ1-2	14
TGTGCCAGCTCACCCCTACCTAGCAGCTCCTACAATGAGCAGTACTTC	CASSPLPSSSYNEQYF	.	.	TRBV18	TRBJ2-7	16
TGCGCCAGCAGCTTGGAAGGGACAGGGGGCACAGATACGCAGTATTTT	CASSLEGTGGTDTQYF	.	TRBD1	TRBV5-1	TRBJ2-3	16
TGTGCCAGCAGCCAAGAGCCCCAGAGGGGCAGGAAAAACACTGAAGCTTTCTTT	CASSQEPQRGRKNTEAFF	.	.	TRBV3-1	TRBJ1-1	18
TGTGCCAGCAGCTTAGATAGGGGGACAAATACCTACGAGCAGTACTTC	CASSLDRGTNTYEQYF	.	.	TRBV7-9	TRBJ2-7	16
TGTGCCAGCAGTTACGGACCACCTGGGAGATCGCAGTTCTTC	CASSYGPPGRSQFF	.	.	TRBV6-5	TRBJ2-1	14
TGTGCCAGCAGCGCTAGCGGCCTAGGCACAGATACGCAGTATTTT	CASSASGLGTDTQYF	few	TRBD2	TRBV7-3	TRBJ2-3	15
TGTGCCAGCAGCTCGAAACTAGCGGGGAGCTCCTGCAATGAGCAGTTCTTC	CASSSKLAGSSCNEQFF	.	TRBD2	TRBV5-4	TRBJ2-1	17
TGTGCCAGCAGTCTCTTGGGGTTGAACACTGAAGCTTTCTTT	CASSLLGLNTEAFF	few	.	TRBV6-2/TRBV6-3	TRBJ1-1	14
TGTGCCAGCAGTGGGGACAGTAACAATGAGCAGTTCTTC	CASSGDSNNEQFF	.	TRBD1	TRBV7-6	TRBJ2-1	13
TGTGCCACCAGCAGAGCGTACAACTCCTACGAGCAGTACTTC	CATSRAYNSYEQYF	.	.	TRBV15	TRBJ2-7	14
TGTGCCAGCAGCACCGGGTTATTCAATGAGCAGTTCTTC	CASSTGLFNEQFF	few	.	TRBV7-2	TRBJ2-1	13
TGTGCCAGCAGCTTCTACAGGGCCCAGGGCACAGATACGCAGTATTTT	CASSFYRAQGTDTQYF	.	.	TRBV7-9	TRBJ2-3	16
TGTGCCACCAGCGGAGGACAGAATATGCTTCAGCCCCAGCATTTT	CATSGGQNMLQPQHF	.	.	TRBV15	TRBJ1-5	15
TGTGCCAGCAGCCGAATTTCCAGGGGAAATGAGCAGTTCTTC	CASSRISRGNEQFF	.	.	TRBV4-2	TRBJ2-1	14
TGTGCCAGCAGCGTAGCTGCCGCGGACATTCAGTACTTC	CASSVAAADIQYF	.	.	TRBV9	TRBJ2-4	13
TGTGCCACGAGAGGTCCGCTCGTAGATTGGTTGGGGAGCTGTGGCTACACCTTC	CATRGPLVDWLGSCGYTF	.	.	TRBV6-2/TRBV6-3	TRBJ1-2	18